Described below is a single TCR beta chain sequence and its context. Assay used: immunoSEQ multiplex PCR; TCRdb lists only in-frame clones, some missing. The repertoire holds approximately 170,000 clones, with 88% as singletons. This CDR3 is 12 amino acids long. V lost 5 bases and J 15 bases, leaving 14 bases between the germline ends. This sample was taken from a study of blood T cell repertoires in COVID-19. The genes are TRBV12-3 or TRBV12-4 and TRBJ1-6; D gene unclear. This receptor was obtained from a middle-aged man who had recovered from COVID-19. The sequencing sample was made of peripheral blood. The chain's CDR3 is CASSLSTSGLHF. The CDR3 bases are TGTGCCAGCAGTCTATCGACGAGCGGCCTCCACTTT.